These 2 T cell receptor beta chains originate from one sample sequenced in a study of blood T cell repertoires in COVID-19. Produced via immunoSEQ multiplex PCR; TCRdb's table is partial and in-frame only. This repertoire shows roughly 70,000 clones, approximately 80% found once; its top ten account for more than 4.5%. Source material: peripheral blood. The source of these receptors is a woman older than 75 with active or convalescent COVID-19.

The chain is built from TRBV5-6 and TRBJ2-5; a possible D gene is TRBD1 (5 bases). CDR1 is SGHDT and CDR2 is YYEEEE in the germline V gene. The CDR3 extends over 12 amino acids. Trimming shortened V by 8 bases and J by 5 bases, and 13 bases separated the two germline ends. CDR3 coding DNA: TGTGCCAGTTATCGTAGGGGCGAGACCCAGTACTTC. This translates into CASYRRGETQYF.

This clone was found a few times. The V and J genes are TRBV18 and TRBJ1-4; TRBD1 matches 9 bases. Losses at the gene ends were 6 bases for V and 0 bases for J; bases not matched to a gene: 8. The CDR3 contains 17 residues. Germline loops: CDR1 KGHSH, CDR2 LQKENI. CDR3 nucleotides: TGTGCCAGCTCCCAGGGACAGGGACCGTCAACTAATGAAAAACTGTTTTTT. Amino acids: CASSQGQGPSTNEKLFF.